A selection of T cell receptor beta chains follows, all from one sample in a study of T cell repertoires in cytomegalovirus infection. MiXCR, run by TCRdb on the reads, gives a single entry per CDR3 protein. The data show under 200,000 distinct CDR3 sequences, with 28% seen just once and 31% held by the top ten. The sample was PBMCs. The origin of the receptors is a human donor in good health (CMV status not recorded). Some clones in this sample may be carry-over from other donors' samples. Both conserved end residues are part of each CDR3. D genes are given only for firm matches. Only part of the rows carry a size: once, few, many, or a class if the clone is expanded.

d_gene	v_gene	j_gene	abundance	CDR3aa	CDR3nt
NA	TRBV11-2	TRBJ1-3	NA	CASSSPLGGVSGNTIYF	TGTGCCAGCAGCTCCCCTCTGGGGGGGGTCTCTGGAAACACCATATATTTT
TRBD1	TRBV20-1	TRBJ2-3	few	CSASLQGTGDEDTQYF	TGCAGTGCTAGTCTCCAAGGGACAGGGGATGAGGATACGCAGTATTTT
TRBD2	TRBV20-1	TRBJ2-3	NA	CSALLGTSFTSTDTQYF	TGCAGTGCCTTGTTAGGGACTAGCTTCACTAGCACAGATACGCAGTATTTT
NA	TRBV7-2	TRBJ2-7	few	CASSLVGLNEQYF	TGTGCCAGCAGCCTAGTGGGGTTGAACGAGCAGTACTTC
NA	TRBV7-2	TRBJ2-7	many	CASSLDSGAREQYF	TGTGCCAGCAGCTTAGATTCGGGGGCGAGGGAGCAGTACTTC
TRBD1	TRBV7-6	TRBJ2-7	many	CASSAGGRQGALEQYF	TGTGCCAGCAGCGCGGGAGGAAGACAGGGGGCTCTCGAGCAGTACTTC
NA	TRBV7-9	TRBJ1-1	few	CASSLPVWTEAFF	TGTGCCAGCAGCTTACCAGTGTGGACTGAAGCTTTCTTT
NA	TRBV11-3	TRBJ1-1	NA	CASSSSPEGRAFF	TGTGCCAGCAGCTCATCCCCGGAGGGGCGAGCTTTCTTT
TRBD1	TRBV6-5	TRBJ2-1	NA	CASSPPGQGGNEQFF	TGTGCCAGCAGTCCTCCGGGACAGGGAGGGAATGAGCAGTTCTTC
NA	TRBV7-9	TRBJ2-5	many	CASSSSVGETQYF	TGTGCCAGCAGCTCATCAGTAGGGGAGACCCAGTACTTC
NA	TRBV3-1	TRBJ2-7	NA	CASSQGLYEQYF	TGTGCCAGCAGCCAAGGACTCTACGAGCAGTACTTC
NA	TRBV6-5	TRBJ2-1	many	CASSSDAYNEQFF	TGTGCCAGCAGTTCAGACGCCTACAATGAGCAGTTCTTC
NA	TRBV20-1	TRBJ2-3	NA	CSASPGVGSDTQYF	TGCAGTGCTAGCCCAGGGGTGGGCTCAGATACGCAGTATTTT
NA	TRBV7-6	TRBJ1-3	many	CASSLKVAFSGNTIYF	TGTGCCAGCAGCTTAAAAGTTGCCTTCTCTGGAAACACCATATATTTT
NA	TRBV19	TRBJ2-1	few	CASSMIRVLFHNEQFF	TGTGCCAGTAGTATGATCAGGGTTCTTTTCCACAATGAGCAGTTCTTC
NA	TRBV6-6	TRBJ1-2	few	CASSLADSQISGYTF	TGTGCCAGCAGTCTTGCTGACAGCCAGATAAGCGGCTACACCTTC
TRBD2	TRBV6-2/TRBV6-3	TRBJ2-3	NA	CASTPWSGGGTDTQYF	TGTGCCAGCACACCGTGGAGCGGGGGGGGCACAGATACGCAGTATTTT
TRBD1	TRBV12-5	TRBJ1-3	NA	CASGLAGTGAGNTIYF	TGTGCTAGTGGTTTGGCCGGGACAGGGGCTGGAAACACCATATATTTT
TRBD1	TRBV5-6	TRBJ2-7	NA	CASSLGRQGAYEQYF	TGTGCCAGCAGCTTGGGGCGCCAGGGGGCTTACGAGCAGTACTTC
NA	TRBV20-1	TRBJ2-7	NA	CSARELGTVTYEQYF	TGCAGTGCTAGAGAGTTAGGGACGGTAACCTACGAGCAGTACTTC
TRBD2	TRBV2	TRBJ2-3	few	CASSSPGSSGGSFTDTQYF	TGTGCCAGCAGTTCCCCGGGTAGTAGCGGGGGGTCTTTCACAGATACGCAGTATTTT
NA	TRBV6-2/TRBV6-3	TRBJ1-5	NA	CASSYGAWGNQPQHF	TGTGCCAGCAGTTACGGGGCCTGGGGCAATCAGCCCCAGCATTTT
TRBD1	TRBV10-3	TRBJ1-1	few	CAISDGTDFNTEAFF	TGTGCCATCAGTGACGGGACAGACTTTAACACTGAAGCTTTCTTT
NA	TRBV19	TRBJ2-7	once	CASSIDGEQYF	TGTGCCAGTAGTATCGACGGCGAGCAGTACTTC
NA	TRBV19	TRBJ1-1	NA	CASTARTEAFF	TGTGCCAGTACCGCCAGAACTGAAGCTTTCTTT
TRBD1	TRBV7-9	TRBJ1-2	few	CASSSVGGQGGYGYTF	TGTGCCAGCAGCTCCGTCGGGGGACAGGGTGGCTATGGCTACACCTTC
NA	TRBV4-1	TRBJ1-5	few	CASSQEVDGSNQPQHF	TGCGCCAGCAGCCAAGAGGTAGATGGGAGCAATCAGCCCCAGCATTTT
TRBD1	TRBV12-3/TRBV12-4	TRBJ1-1	NA	CDSSLWDSSNTEAFF	TGTGACAGCAGTTTGTGGGACAGTTCGAACACTGAAGCTTTCTTT
NA	TRBV7-4	TRBJ1-4	NA	CASSLAQGTNETLFF	TGTGCCAGCAGCTTAGCCCAGGGTACTAATGAAACACTGTTTTTT
NA	TRBV6-1	TRBJ1-2	NA	CASGGARRSGYTF	TGTGCCTCTGGGGGGGCGAGAAGAAGTGGCTACACCTTC
NA	TRBV15	TRBJ2-5	few	CATSLDRNQETQYF	TGTGCCACCAGCCTCGACAGGAACCAAGAGACCCAGTACTTC
NA	TRBV12-3/TRBV12-4	TRBJ2-7	NA	CASSQNGEQYF	TGTGCCAGCAGTCAAAACGGGGAGCAGTACTTC
TRBD1	TRBV7-2	TRBJ2-5	many	CASSRSTGYQETQYF	TGTGCCAGCAGCCGATCGACAGGGTACCAAGAGACCCAGTACTTC
NA	TRBV7-9	TRBJ2-7	many	CASSLDSIEQYF	TGTGCCAGCAGCTTGGACAGTATCGAGCAGTACTTC
NA	TRBV7-2	TRBJ2-4	NA	CASETGFENIQYF	TGTGCCAGCGAAACTGGTTTTGAAAACATTCAGTACTTC
TRBD1	TRBV12-3/TRBV12-4	TRBJ2-2	NA	CASRRDRDANTGELFF	TGTGCCAGCAGGAGAGACAGGGATGCGAACACCGGGGAGCTGTTTTTT
TRBD1	TRBV2	TRBJ1-2	NA	CASSEVKGARGYTF	TGTGCCAGCAGTGAAGTTAAGGGGGCGCGTGGCTACACCTTC
NA	TRBV5-1	TRBJ2-5	NA	CASGPGLTLPIQETQYF	TGCGCCAGCGGTCCGGGCCTGACTCTCCCTATTCAAGAGACCCAGTACTTC
NA	TRBV19	TRBJ1-5	NA	CASSTEGPQHF	TGTGCCAGTAGTACGGAGGGGCCCCAGCATTTT
TRBD1	TRBV7-2	TRBJ2-7	NA	CASSPLTGPLSYEQYF	TGTGCCAGCAGCCCCTTGACAGGGCCCCTTTCCTACGAGCAGTACTTC
TRBD1	TRBV7-9	TRBJ1-4	few	CASSTTGGNEKLFF	TGTGCCAGCAGCACGACAGGGGGGAATGAAAAACTGTTTTTT
TRBD2	TRBV7-9	TRBJ2-3	few	CALGGAGADTQYF	TGTGCCCTCGGGGGGGCCGGGGCAGATACGCAGTATTTT
NA	TRBV20-1	TRBJ2-6	once	CSARVAGSNVLTF	TGCAGTGCTAGAGTCGCGGGGTCCAACGTCCTGACTTTC
NA	TRBV7-6	TRBJ1-5	NA	CASSPRNGGDQPQHF	TGTGCCAGCAGCCCCAGGAACGGGGGCGATCAGCCCCAGCATTTT
NA	TRBV18	TRBJ2-2	NA	CASSPAGAYTGELFF	TGTGCCAGCTCACCTGCGGGGGCGTACACCGGGGAGCTGTTTTTT
NA	TRBV12-3/TRBV12-4	TRBJ2-4	many	CASQPDSPSAKNIQYF	TGTGCCAGTCAACCCGACAGTCCCTCGGCCAAAAACATTCAGTACTTC
TRBD1	TRBV7-2	TRBJ1-1	many	CASSAPTGTGGSAFF	TGTGCCAGCAGCGCCCCCACCGGGACAGGGGGTTCAGCTTTCTTT
TRBD1	TRBV11-2	TRBJ1-6	few	CASSPGQGPHLPLHF	TGTGCCAGCAGCCCGGGACAGGGGCCGCACCTTCCCCTCCACTTT
TRBD1	TRBV7-2	TRBJ1-1	many	CASSFASPDRGRHTEAFF	TGTGCCAGCAGCTTTGCCTCCCCGGACAGGGGTCGACACACTGAAGCTTTCTTT
TRBD1	TRBV5-4	TRBJ1-1	NA	CASAGGLNTEAFF	TGTGCCAGCGCAGGGGGCCTGAACACTGAAGCTTTCTTT
NA	TRBV7-3	TRBJ2-5	many	CASSLGFQETQYF	TGTGCCAGCAGCTTAGGTTTTCAAGAGACCCAGTACTTC
NA	TRBV2	TRBJ2-1	NA	CASSEGRDHNEQFF	TGTGCCAGCAGTGAAGGCAGGGACCACAATGAGCAGTTCTTC
TRBD1	TRBV14	TRBJ2-3	NA	CASSPDRGPQYF	TGTGCCAGCAGCCCGGACAGGGGTCCGCAGTATTTT